Given below is one T cell receptor (beta chain) in context. The target antigen is unknown. The germline gene is not matched at one end of the junction; a read error may be the cause. All CD3G-deficient patients showed autoimmunity, more severe in two. Patients aged 2 to 39 years had fewer naive T cells. The CDR3 sequence is 18 residues long. The germline CDR1 and CDR2 sequences are SGHVS and FQNEAQ. Primers: 52 TRBV forward and 13 TRBJ reverse. The method was immunoSEQ multiplex PCR; TCRdb's version includes in-frame clones alone and lacks a portion of them. The sample comprises some 9,100 clones, approximately 80% of which are singletons, and under 12% rests with the top ten. The data were taken from a study of regulatory T cells. Study outcomes and limitations: In patients, unique TRB V-J pairs were restricted and V/J usage skewed, especially in Tregs.

The receptor was isolated from a person aged 18-35 years with CD3G deficiency. The gene calls are TRBV7-8 and TRBJ2-6; possibly TRBD1 or TRBD2 for D (7 bases each). Specimen: CD8+ T cells sorted from blood. The CDR3 coding sequence is TGTGCCCGCAGCCCGGGGGCAGGGGGGGAATCTGGGGCCAACGTCCTGACTTTC. Its protein is CARSPGAGGESGANVLTF.